These 18 T cell receptor beta chains originate from one sample sequenced in a study of blood T cell repertoires in COVID-19 (TCRdb year 2020). Preparation of the library involved the immunoSEQ multiplex PCR assay. The table was pulled from immuneACCESS by TCRdb, which kept in-frame rearrangements only. Such tables lose some clones; where checked, under half of the loss comes from unresolved V genes, and the rest has no known cause. The sample table records a few hundred thousand clones; more than 70% of these occur just once. The top ten clonotypes cover about 1.1% of the sample. Material: PBMCs or T cells enriched from blood (not recorded which). Source of these receptors: a young woman who had recovered from COVID-19.

The CDR3 nucleotides read TGTGCCAGCTCCCCGGGTCCGCCTAATTCACCCCTCCACTTT. This encodes CASSPGPPNSPLHF. J is TRBJ1-6 and V is TRBV18, with unresolved D. There are 14 residues in the CDR3. V was shortened by 6 bases and J by 6 bases, with 12 bases between the two germline ends. Germline CDR1 and CDR2: KGHSH and LQKENI.

The V and J genes are TRBV5-1 and TRBJ2-3, with 7 bases aligning to TRBD2. The CDR3 length is 15 residues. The germline CDR1 and CDR2 sequences are SGHRS and YFSETQ. J was trimmed by 4 bases and V by 1 base; bases with no gene match: 6. The CDR3 nucleotides are TGCGCCAGCAGCTTGTCGGGAGGACTCGCAGATACGCAGTATTTT. Encoded protein: CASSLSGGLADTQYF.

The genes are TRBV9 and TRBJ2-5, with D possibly matching TRBD2 (5 bases). CDR3 length: 14 amino acids. V lost 2 bases, J lost 1 base, and 9 bases lay in between. CDR1 and CDR2 from the germline V gene are SGDLS and YYNGEE. The CDR3 is CASSVGSGQETQYF. The CDR3, as DNA: TGTGCCAGCAGCGTTGGGAGCGGCCAAGAGACCCAGTACTTC. Based on the CDR3 plus reference TRBV9 and TRBJ2-5, the full variable domain is DSGVTQTPKHLITATGQRVTLRCSPRSGDLSVYWYQQSLDQGLQFLIQYYNGEERAKGNILERFSAQQFPDLHSELNLSSLELGDSALYFCASSVGSGQETQYFGPGTRLLVL.

This chain joins TRBV4-1 and TRBJ2-2, with D possibly being TRBD2 (5 bases). Trimming removed 3 bases from V and 5 bases from J, with 10 bases in between. Germline V gives CDR1 MGHRA, CDR2 YSYEKL. The CDR3 extends over 14 amino acids. The DNA of the CDR3 is TGCGCCAGCAGCCACACTAGTAGTACCGGGGAGCTGTTTTTT. As protein: CASSHTSSTGELFF.

The CDR3 loop is CASSLGAGNEQFF. The CDR3 DNA is TGTGCCAGCAGTTTAGGGGCGGGGAATGAGCAGTTCTTC. This chain joins TRBV27 and TRBJ2-1; possible D gene TRBD2, 6 bases. CDR3 length: 13 residues. V was cut by 2 bases and J by 7 bases, with 9 bases left in between. The germline V gene encodes CDR1 MNHEY and CDR2 SMNVEV (reference sequence).

V gene TRBV7-3 combines with J gene TRBJ2-7; TRBD1 might be the D (6 bases). This CDR3 has 14 residues. In germline, CDR1 is SGHTA, CDR2 FQGTGA. V was pared by 4 bases and J by 0 bases, with 10 bases between. The CDR3 DNA follows: TGTGCCAGCAGCTCCCAACAGGGCTCCTACGAGCAGTACTTC. Protein product: CASSSQQGSYEQYF.

Concerning this clone: At one boundary the junction diverges from the germline segment, which might be a read error. The V call is TRBV7-8, the J call TRBJ2-7; 7 bases match TRBD1. This CDR3 comprises 12 residues. Germline loops: CDR1 SGHVS, CDR2 FQNEAQ. The CDR3 DNA sequence: TGTGCCAGCAGCTTAGACAGGGGTATAGCTTCCTTC. Protein: CASSLDRGIASF.

The chain employs TRBV7-9 and TRBJ2-5; 9 bases map to TRBD2. Germline CDR1 is SEHNR and CDR2 is FQNEAQ (reference sequence). V shed 5 bases and J 5 bases; nucleotides not matched to a gene: 9. This CDR3 contains 15 residues. This chain's CDR3 is CASSLTIAGEETQYF. The CDR3 DNA is TGTGCCAGCAGCCTAACCATAGCGGGGGAGGAGACCCAGTACTTC.

In this sample, this clone turned up once. The rearrangement links TRBV3-1 (or the pseudogene TRBV3-2) to TRBJ1-6; D is perhaps TRBD1 (5 bases). Trimming pared 1 base from V and 9 bases from J, leaving 19 bases between. The CDR3 sequence is 17 residues long. Per the germline V gene, CDR1 is LGHDT and CDR2 is YNNKEL (reference sequence). This CDR3 is CASSQGQGMVVGSPLHF. CDR3 nucleotides: TGTGCCAGCAGCCAAGGGCAGGGAATGGTCGTGGGTTCACCCCTCCACTTT.

J is TRBJ2-2 and V is TRBV6-5; D call uncertain. CDR1 MNHEY and CDR2 SVGAGI come from the germline V gene. Deletions cut 6 bases from V and 7 bases from J, with 12 bases between. The CDR3 has 13 amino acids. The CDR3, as DNA: TGTGCCAGCAGAAAAATAATTAACGGGGAGCTGTTTTTT. Translation gives CASRKIINGELFF.

For this clone: The same CDR3 also results from other DNA sequences found in this sample. CDR3 sequence reads: CASSTGQSSGNTIYF. The CDR3 region has the DNA TGCGCCAGCAGCACGGGACAGAGCTCTGGAAACACCATATATTTT. This rearrangement joins TRBV5-1 to TRBJ1-3; TRBD1 matches 7 bases. Germline-derived CDR1 and CDR2 are SGHRS and YFSETQ. The length of the CDR3 is 15 residues. With 4 bases clipped from V and 0 bases from J, the junction kept 4 bases outside the gene matches.

The chain has TRBV21-1 and TRBJ1-5; TRBD1, the table's D call, lacks a check against the DNA. TRBV21-1 is a listed pseudogene. The CDR3 loop spans 16 amino acids. CDR3 in DNA: TGTGCCAGCAGCAAATCGGACAGGGGGCAAAATCAGCCCCAGCATTTT. It translates to CASSKSDRGQNQPQHF.

This rearrangement joins TRBV9 to TRBJ1-1; 8 bases agree with TRBD1. V shed 3 bases and J 1 base; nucleotides not matched to a gene: 2. Germline-derived CDR1 and CDR2 are SGDLS and YYNGEE. The CDR3 is 14 amino acids. As DNA, the CDR3 is TGTGCCAGCAGCGCCCAGGGGGCGAACACTGAAGCTTTCTTT. It translates to CASSAQGANTEAFF.

V gene TRBV4-2 combines with J gene TRBJ2-1; 15 bases map to TRBD2. V shed 4 bases, J shed 1 base, and the junction held 8 bases outside the gene matches. CDR3 length: 19 residues. CDR1 and CDR2 (germline): LGHNA, YNFKEQ. In nucleotides, the CDR3 is TGTGCCAGCAGCCGAGAAGGACTAGCGGGGGGGCTATCCTACAATGAGCAGTTCTTC. This codes for CASSREGLAGGLSYNEQFF.

The chain uses TRBV15 and TRBJ1-2; the match to TRBD1 covers 8 bases. This CDR3 has 16 residues. J gave up 0 bases and V 5 bases, and 8 bases lay outside the gene matches. Germline CDR1 and CDR2: LNHNV and YYDKDF (reference sequence). The CDR3 DNA reads as TGTGCCACCAGCGCTGAAACAGGGGGAGCTAACTATGGCTACACCTTC. Translated: CATSAETGGANYGYTF. The full variable domain, completed using reference TRBV15 and TRBJ1-2, is DAMVIQNPRYQVTQFGKPVTLSCSQTLNHNVMYWYQQKSSQAPKLLFHYYDKDFNNEADTPDNFQSRRPNTSFCFLDIRSPGLGDTAMYLCATSAETGGANYGYTFGSGTRLTVV.

V usage is TRBV11-2 and J usage is TRBJ1-4, with unresolved D. V dropped 4 bases and J dropped 5 bases, with 14 bases sitting between them. Germline lookup yields CDR1 SGHAT and CDR2 FQNNGV. CDR3 length equals 15 residues. CDR3 bases: TGTGCCAGCAGCTCCCCCCACGGGAAAAATGAAAAACTGTTTTTT. Residues: CASSSPHGKNEKLFF.

The chain combines TRBV6-5 with TRBJ1-2; D is possibly TRBD1 (5 bases). V gave up 0 bases and J gave up 2 bases, with 13 bases separating them. Per germline, CDR1 MNHEY and CDR2 SVGAGI. This CDR3 spans 16 amino acids. The CDR3 region is CASSYSGGSANYGYTF. Written as DNA, the CDR3 is TGTGCCAGCAGTTACTCGGGGGGTTCAGCGAACTATGGCTACACCTTC.

This rearrangement joins TRBV9 to TRBJ2-7, with D possibly TRBD1 on 5 matching bases. Germline V gene lookup returns CDR1 SGDLS and CDR2 YYNGEE. This CDR3 spans 14 amino acids. V dropped 2 bases and J dropped 1 base, with 10 bases sitting between them. The DNA for the CDR3 is TGTGCCAGCAGCGTCAGGGTACAGTCCTACGAGCAGTACTTC. Encoded protein: CASSVRVQSYEQYF.